This T cell receptor (beta chain) comes out of a study of blood T cell repertoires in COVID-19 (dated by TCRdb to 2020 to 2021). With regard to the full study: Collaborator samples came from the United States, Italy and Spain and covered acute and convalescent phases of COVID-19. A de-identified subject ID, COVID-19 status, age in years and sex were almost always included in the sample metadata. The material from the prospective study consisted of cDNA or gDNA derived from T cells, B-cell-depleted T cells, or PBMCs. Where available, HLA class I and class II types were obtained from metadata supplied by the sample provider rather than from assay-based typing. Samples came from the ongoing ImmuneRACE study (first 160 participants) plus 1,254 subjects from 6 global collaborators. The dataset comprised deeply sampled blood TCRbeta repertoires from subjects exposed to, actively infected with, or recovered from COVID-19. The repertoires were released in a freely available public database intended as a resource for research on the immune response to SARS-CoV-2.

Beyond this particular receptor, the publication reports: Clinical and demographic metadata were provided uncurated, with the amount varying by source and participant.

The V end gives up 2 bases and the J end 6 bases, leaving 5 bases in the junction not matched to a gene. According to the germline V gene (reference sequence), CDR1 reads MNHNY and CDR2 reads SVGAGI. From the cysteine up to the phenylalanine, the CDR3 has a length of 15 residues. CDR3 DNA only is kept here, 45 bases in frame from base 1. The immunoSEQ Assay, a bias-controlled multiplex PCR, was used to amplify TCRbeta CDR3 regions from genomic DNA. The authors' pipeline ran thus. The number of nucleated cells in each sample was estimated from the amplification of reference gene primers within the assay. To quantify the absolute abundance of each unique TCRbeta CDR3 rearrangement, sequence reads were collapsed and filtered. For each sample, productive Simpson clonality was calculated as the square root of Simpson's diversity index across productive rearrangements. TCRdb retrieved this table from immuneACCESS and kept in-frame rearrangements only. Not all clones are present; in checked studies, unresolved V genes account for under half, and no reason is known for the remainder. That table supplies the V and J calls and clone size; D and trimming were determined from the DNA. A total of 130,000 to 150,000 clones appear in this sample, roughly 81% of them only once. The leading ten clones occupy around 2.5% of the sample.

The collaborating institutions used their own protocols to collect whole blood in K2EDTA tubes. For TCRbeta analysis, collaborator samples were shipped as frozen whole blood, as isolated PBMCs, or as DNA extracted from either sample type. In the case of this clone: The antigen it recognizes is unknown. Base qualities are missing; no much larger clone stands one base away.

The sequence is built from TRBV6-6 and TRBJ2-1, with 9 bases aligning to TRBD1. This receptor was taken from a human donor with acute or convalescent COVID-19. The donor label of this sample is uncertain. The sample comprised peripheral blood. Read as DNA, the sequence is TGTGCCAGCAGTTACGGGACAGGGAGAATCAATGAGCAGTTCTTC. This sequence encodes CASSYGTGRINEQFF.